This T cell receptor (beta chain) derives from a study of blood T cell repertoires in COVID-19. The wider study: Samples came from the United States, Italy and Spain, spanning acute and convalescent COVID-19. The cDNA or gDNA used as material had been derived from T cells, B-cell-depleted T cells, or PBMCs.

In the original workflow: Estimated nucleated cell counts came from reference gene primer amplification. The data were produced by immunoSEQ multiplex PCR, yet TCRdb's version contains in-frame clones alone and is incomplete. From that table come the V and J calls and clone size; the DNA was used to work out D and trimming. Among 60,000 to 75,000 clones listed, roughly 88% were seen once. Trimming removed 0 bases at V and 6 bases at J, with 14 bases between. Germline V gene lookup returns CDR1 LGHDT and CDR2 YNNKEL (reference sequence). The CDR3 loop spans 15 amino acids. The receptor was isolated from a man aged 25-40 years with acute or convalescent COVID-19. Sequenced: peripheral blood. The chain uses TRBV3-1 (or the pseudogene TRBV3-2) and TRBJ2-5, with D maybe TRBD1 (5 bases). The CDR3 loop is CASSQDLPRAQTQYF. CDR3 bases: TGTGCCAGCAGCCAAGATTTACCCAGGGCGCAGACCCAGTACTTC.